A selection of T cell receptor beta chains follows, all from one sample in a study of human T cells and chemical hapten exposure. MiXCR, run by TCRdb on the 5' RACE reads, gives a single entry per CDR3 protein. The repertoire holds about 140,000 distinct CDR3 sequences, with 4.1% as singletons. The receptors originated from a female donor in good health. CDR3s include the opening cysteine and the closing phenylalanine or tryptophan. D genes are given only for firm matches. Rows may omit the clone size; those that give it use once, few, many or a size class.

>TRBV7-3|many|NA|15|TRBJ2-7
TGTGCCAGCAGTCCCGTACAGGGGGGGTACTACGAGCAGTACTTC
CASSPVQGGYYEQYF
>TRBV12-5|many|NA|15|TRBJ1-5
TGTGCTAGTGGTTTGGCCACCTATTCTACTCAGCCCCAGCATTTT
CASGLATYSTQPQHF
>TRBV3-1|many|NA|12|TRBJ1-5
TGTGCCAGCAGCCAAGAAGGGCGGCCCCAGCATTTT
CASSQEGRPQHF
>TRBV7-9|many|TRBD1|19|TRBJ2-7
TGTGCCAGCAGCTTTCGGCCCGGACAGGGCGGAAGAGTGACCTACGAGCAGTACTTC
CASSFRPGQGGRVTYEQYF
>TRBV6-1|NA|NA|20|TRBJ1-2
TGTGCCAGCAGTGAATCAATCCCCTTGTGGGGCTTCCGAGCTAACTATGGCTACACCTTC
CASSESIPLWGFRANYGYTF
>TRBV6-5|many|NA|14|TRBJ2-7
TGTGCCAGCAGTTACGCAGGCCGCTCCTACGAGCAGTACTTC
CASSYAGRSYEQYF
>TRBV10-3|NA|NA|13|TRBJ2-3
TGTGCCATCAGTGAGGGGTTGGCAGATACGCAGTATTTT
CAISEGLADTQYF
>TRBV24-1|NA|TRBD2|15|TRBJ2-3
TGTGCCACCAGTGATTTTCCCACTAGCGCAGATACGCAGTATTTT
CATSDFPTSADTQYF
>TRBV3-1|many|TRBD1|17|TRBJ2-7
TGTGCCAGCAGCCTACATCCGGGACAGGGATTCTCCTACGAGCAGTACTTC
CASSLHPGQGFSYEQYF
>TRBV18|few|NA|14|TRBJ2-3
TGTGCCAGCTCAGACAGGTGTTCCACAGATACGCAGTATTTT
CASSDRCSTDTQYF
>TRBV4-2|many|NA|13|TRBJ2-4
TGTGCCAGCAGCCAAGCTGAAACAAACATTCAGTACTTC
CASSQAETNIQYF
>TRBV12-3/TRBV12-4|few|TRBD1|16|TRBJ1-5
TGTGCCAGCAGTAACCCGGGACAGGGAAACAATCAGCCCCAGCATTTT
CASSNPGQGNNQPQHF
>TRBV6-5|many|NA|13|TRBJ2-2
TGTGCCAGCAGTTACAGGGGGGTCGGGGAGCTGTTTTTT
CASSYRGVGELFF
>TRBV11-2|many|NA|16|TRBJ2-7
TGTGCCAGCAGCTTTACCCCCAGGAGCGGCACCTACGAGCAGTACTTC
CASSFTPRSGTYEQYF
>TRBV6-5|many|TRBD2|16|TRBJ2-5
TGTGCCAGCAGTTACTCGAAGGCTAGCGGGGAAGAGACCCAGTACTTC
CASSYSKASGEETQYF
>TRBV19|many|NA|14|TRBJ2-1
TGTGCCAGTACCCCTTATGGTAGCTACAATGAGCAGTTCTTC
CASTPYGSYNEQFF
>TRBV12-3/TRBV12-4|NA|TRBD2|16|TRBJ2-2
TGTGCCAGCAGACCCGGGACTAGCGGAGCCACCGGGGAGCTGTTTTTT
CASRPGTSGATGELFF
>TRBV12-3/TRBV12-4|many|TRBD2|15|TRBJ2-1
TGTGCCAGCAGTTTTGCGCGGGGGGGGTACAATGAGCAGTTCTTC
CASSFARGGYNEQFF
>TRBV12-3/TRBV12-4|NA|NA|17|TRBJ1-2
TGTGCCAGCAGTTTTCAAGTTGGCGCGGGCGCTCGCTATGGCTACACCTTC
CASSFQVGAGARYGYTF
>TRBV6-2/TRBV6-3|few|NA|12|TRBJ1-1
TGTGCCAGCAGCCCCCGCCCGGGGGGAGCTTTCTTT
CASSPRPGGAFF
>TRBV27|few|NA|13|TRBJ1-2
TGTGCCAGCAGTTTTGGCAGGGCCTATGGCTACACCTTC
CASSFGRAYGYTF
>TRBV4-3|NA|TRBD1|18|TRBJ1-2
TGCGCCAGCAGCCCAGACACTCTACAGGGGGCGCTACGTTATGGCGACACCTTC
CASSPDTLQGALRYGDTF
>TRBV28|NA|TRBD1|14|TRBJ2-7
TGTGCCAGCAATTACAGGGGACGAAGCTACGAGCAGTACTTC
CASNYRGRSYEQYF
>TRBV7-7|many|TRBD1|15|TRBJ2-3
TGTGCCAGCAGCCCTGGGACAGGGCGCACAGATACGCAGTATTTT
CASSPGTGRTDTQYF
>TRBV4-3|many|NA|17|TRBJ2-3
TGCGCCAGCAGCCAAGATGCAGCAGGGGGGGAGGCAGATACGCAGTATTTT
CASSQDAAGGEADTQYF
>TRBV5-1|many|TRBD2|18|TRBJ2-3
TGCGCCAGCAGCTGGGGACTAGCGGGCGCCGAATACACAGATACGCAGTATTTT
CASSWGLAGAEYTDTQYF
>TRBV5-1|many|NA|14|TRBJ1-2
TGCGCCAGCAGCTTGACAGATTCTATTTATGGCTACACCTTC
CASSLTDSIYGYTF
>TRBV7-9|many|TRBD2|17|TRBJ2-2
TGTGCCAGCAGCCCTGGAACTAGCGGGGGAAGGTCGAGGGAGCTGTTTTTT
CASSPGTSGGRSRELFF
>TRBV5-1|many|NA|19|TRBJ2-6
TGCGCCAGCAGCTGGGGCGGGCGGGAACTTCAATCTGGGGCCAACGTCCTGACTTTC
CASSWGGRELQSGANVLTF
>TRBV9|NA|TRBD2|18|TRBJ2-1
TGTGCCAGCACCCCCCCGCGGGGGGGGCCCGATCTAGACAATGAGCAGTTCTTC
CASTPPRGGPDLDNEQFF
>TRBV30|many|NA|13|TRBJ2-7
TGTGCCTGGAGTGCAGGGTTGTCCTACGAGCAGTACTTC
CAWSAGLSYEQYF
>TRBV14|NA|NA|14|TRBJ2-2
TGTGCCAGCAGCCAAGTTGAGTACACCGGGGAGCTGTTTTTT
CASSQVEYTGELFF